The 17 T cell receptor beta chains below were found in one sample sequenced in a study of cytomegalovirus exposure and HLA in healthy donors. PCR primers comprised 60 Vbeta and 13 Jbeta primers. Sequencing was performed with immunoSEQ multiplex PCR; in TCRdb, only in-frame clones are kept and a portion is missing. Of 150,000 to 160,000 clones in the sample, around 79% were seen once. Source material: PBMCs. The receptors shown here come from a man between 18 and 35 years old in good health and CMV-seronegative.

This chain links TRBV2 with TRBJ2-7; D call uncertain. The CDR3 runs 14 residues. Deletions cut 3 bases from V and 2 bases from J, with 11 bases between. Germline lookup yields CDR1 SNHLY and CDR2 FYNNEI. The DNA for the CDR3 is TGTGCCAGCAGTGATGGAGTCCAGCCCTACGAGCAGTACTTC. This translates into CASSDGVQPYEQYF.

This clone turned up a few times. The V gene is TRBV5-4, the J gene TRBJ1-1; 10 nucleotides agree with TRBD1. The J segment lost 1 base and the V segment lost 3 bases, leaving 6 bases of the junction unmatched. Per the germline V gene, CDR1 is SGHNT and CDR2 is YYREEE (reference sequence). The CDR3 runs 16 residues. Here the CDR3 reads CASSSGQGLRNTEAFF. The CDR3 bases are TGTGCCAGCAGCTCGGGACAGGGGCTACGGAACACTGAAGCTTTCTTT. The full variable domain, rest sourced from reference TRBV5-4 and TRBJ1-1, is ETGVTQSPTHLIKTRGQQVTLRCSSQSGHNTVSWYQQALGQGPQFIFQYYREEENGRGNFPPRFSGLQFPNYSSELNVNALELDDSALYLCASSSGQGLRNTEAFFGQGTRLTVV.

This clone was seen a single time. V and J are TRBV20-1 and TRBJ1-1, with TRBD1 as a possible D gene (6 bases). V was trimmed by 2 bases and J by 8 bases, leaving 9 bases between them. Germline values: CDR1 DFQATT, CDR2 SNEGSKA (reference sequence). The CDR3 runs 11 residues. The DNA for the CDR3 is TGCAGTGCTAGACCCGGGACAGAAGCTTTCTTT. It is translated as CSARPGTEAFF.

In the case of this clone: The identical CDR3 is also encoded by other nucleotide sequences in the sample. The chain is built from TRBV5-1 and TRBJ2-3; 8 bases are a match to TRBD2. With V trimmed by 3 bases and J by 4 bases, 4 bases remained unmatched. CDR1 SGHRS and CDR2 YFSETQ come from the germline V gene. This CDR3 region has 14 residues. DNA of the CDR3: TGCGCCAGCAGCTGGGACGGGGGGGCAGATACGCAGTATTTT. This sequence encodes CASSWDGGADTQYF. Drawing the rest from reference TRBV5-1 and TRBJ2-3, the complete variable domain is KAGVTQTPRYLIKTRGQQVTLSCSPISGHRSVSWYQQTPGQGLQFLFEYFSETQRNKGNFPGRFSGRQFSNSRSEMNVSTLELGDSALYLCASSWDGGADTQYFGPGTRLTVL.

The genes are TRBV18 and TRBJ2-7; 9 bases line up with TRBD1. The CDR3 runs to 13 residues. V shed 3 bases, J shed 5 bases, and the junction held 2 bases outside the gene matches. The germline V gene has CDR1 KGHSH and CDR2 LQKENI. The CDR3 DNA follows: TGTGCCAGCTCACCGGGACAGGGCGACGAGCAGTACTTC. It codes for CASSPGQGDEQYF.

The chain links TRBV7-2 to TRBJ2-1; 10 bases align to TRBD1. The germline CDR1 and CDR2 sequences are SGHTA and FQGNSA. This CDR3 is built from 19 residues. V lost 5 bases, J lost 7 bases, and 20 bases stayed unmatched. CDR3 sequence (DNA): TGTGCCAGCAGCCGTCGGACAGGGGGTACCCCACTTACAGGAAATGAGCAGTTCTTC. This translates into CASSRRTGGTPLTGNEQFF.

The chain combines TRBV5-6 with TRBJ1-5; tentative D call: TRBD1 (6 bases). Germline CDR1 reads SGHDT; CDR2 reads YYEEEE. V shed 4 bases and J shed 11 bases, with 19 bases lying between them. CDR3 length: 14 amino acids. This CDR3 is CASSRRGQSQAQHF. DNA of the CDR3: TGTGCCAGCAGCCGCCGTGGACAGTCCCAAGCCCAGCATTTT. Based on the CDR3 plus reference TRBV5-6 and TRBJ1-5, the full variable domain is DAGVTQSPTHLIKTRGQQVTLRCSPKSGHDTVSWYQQALGQGPQFIFQYYEEEERQRGNFPDRFSGHQFPNYSSELNVNALLLGDSALYLCASSRRGQSQAQHFGDGTRLSIL.

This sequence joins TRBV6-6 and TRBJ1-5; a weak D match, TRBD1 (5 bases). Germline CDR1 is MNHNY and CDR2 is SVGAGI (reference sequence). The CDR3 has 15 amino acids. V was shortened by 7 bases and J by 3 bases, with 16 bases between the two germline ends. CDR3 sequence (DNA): TGTGCCAGCACCAAACCGGGGGGAGACAATCAGCCCCAGCATTTT. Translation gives CASTKPGGDNQPQHF.

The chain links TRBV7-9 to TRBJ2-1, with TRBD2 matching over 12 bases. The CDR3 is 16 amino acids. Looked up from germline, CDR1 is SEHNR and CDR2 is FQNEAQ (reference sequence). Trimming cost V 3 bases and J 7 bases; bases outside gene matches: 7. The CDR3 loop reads CASSFTSGGPGNEQFF. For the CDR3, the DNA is TGTGCCAGCAGCTTTACTAGCGGGGGGCCTGGGAATGAGCAGTTCTTC.

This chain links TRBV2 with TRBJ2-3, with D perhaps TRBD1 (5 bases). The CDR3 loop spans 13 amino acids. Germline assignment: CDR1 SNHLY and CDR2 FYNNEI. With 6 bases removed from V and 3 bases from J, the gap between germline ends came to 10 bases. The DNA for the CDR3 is TGTGCCAGCAGGGGTGGGGCGACAGATACGCAGTATTTT. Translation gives CASRGGATDTQYF.

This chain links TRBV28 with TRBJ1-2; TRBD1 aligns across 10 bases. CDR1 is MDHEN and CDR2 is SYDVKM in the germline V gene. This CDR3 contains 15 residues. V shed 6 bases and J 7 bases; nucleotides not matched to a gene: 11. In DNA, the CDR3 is TGTGCCAGCAGGTACATAGGGGGACAGGGGAGTGGCTACACCTTC. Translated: CASRYIGGQGSGYTF.

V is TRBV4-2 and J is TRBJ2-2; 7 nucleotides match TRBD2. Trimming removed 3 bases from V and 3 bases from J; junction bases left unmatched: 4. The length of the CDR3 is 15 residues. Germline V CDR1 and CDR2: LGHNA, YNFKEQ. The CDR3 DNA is TGTGCCAGCAGCCACACTAGCGTTGACACCGGGGAGCTGTTTTTT. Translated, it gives CASSHTSVDTGELFF.

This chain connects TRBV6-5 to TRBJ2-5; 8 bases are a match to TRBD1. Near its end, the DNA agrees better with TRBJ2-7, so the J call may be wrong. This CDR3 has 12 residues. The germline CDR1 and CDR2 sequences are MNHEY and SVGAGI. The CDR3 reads CASSSGGDEQYF. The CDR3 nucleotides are TGTGCCAGCAGCTCAGGGGGCGACGAGCAGTACTTC.

CDR3 nucleotide sequence: TGCGCCAGCAGCGCATTTACAGGGAGCTCCTACGAGCAGTACTTC. As protein: CASSAFTGSSYEQYF. The rearrangement uses TRBV5-1 and TRBJ2-7, with D tentatively TRBD1 (6 bases). There are 15 residues in the CDR3. Germline V CDR1 and CDR2: SGHRS, YFSETQ. V shed 4 bases and J shed 0 bases, with 14 bases lying between them.

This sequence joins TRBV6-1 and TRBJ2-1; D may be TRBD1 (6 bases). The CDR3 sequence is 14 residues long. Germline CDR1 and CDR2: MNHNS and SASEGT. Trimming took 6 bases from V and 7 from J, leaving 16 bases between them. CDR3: CASRVRQVYNEQFF. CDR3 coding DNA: TGTGCCAGCAGAGTTAGACAGGTTTATAATGAGCAGTTCTTC.

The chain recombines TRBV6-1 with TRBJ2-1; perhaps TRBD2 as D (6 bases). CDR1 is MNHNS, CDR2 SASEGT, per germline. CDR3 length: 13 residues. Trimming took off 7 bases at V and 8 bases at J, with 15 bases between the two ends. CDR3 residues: CASTPRGTDEQFF. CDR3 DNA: TGTGCCAGCACCCCACGGGGGACTGATGAGCAGTTCTTC.

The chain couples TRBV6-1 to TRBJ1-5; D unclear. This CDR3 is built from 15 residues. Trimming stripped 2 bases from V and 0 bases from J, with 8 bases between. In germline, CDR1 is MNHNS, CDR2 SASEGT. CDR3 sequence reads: CASSERPVSNQPQHF. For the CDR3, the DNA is TGTGCCAGCAGTGAACGCCCAGTTAGCAATCAGCCCCAGCATTTT.